A selection of T cell receptor beta chains follows, all from one sample in a study of T cells after yellow fever vaccination. TCRdb redid the calling of the 5' RACE reads with MiXCR, one entry per CDR3 protein. The sample contains about 74,000 distinct CDR3 sequences, around 6.9% of which appear only once. Sequences were derived from CD8+ T cells sorted from PBMCs, sampled around 5 days after the first yellow fever vaccination. Every receptor here comes from a man between 18 and 29 years old who received the YFV17D yellow fever vaccine. Each CDR3 is given with its conserved first and last residue. D genes are given only for firm matches. Only part of the rows carry a size: once, few, many, or a class if the clone is expanded.

j_gene,len,abundance,d_gene,v_gene,CDR3nt,CDR3aa
TRBJ1-4,15,few,TRBD1,TRBV5-5,TGTGCCAGCAGCTTGGAGGTCGGCAGGGGGGAAAAACTGTTTTTT,CASSLEVGRGEKLFF
TRBJ1-2,15,-,TRBD1,TRBV12-3/TRBV12-4,TGTGCCAGCAGTTTGGTTGGGACAGTCGACTATGGCTACACCTTC,CASSLVGTVDYGYTF
TRBJ1-4,15,-,TRBD1,TRBV15,TGTGCCACCAGCAGAGTGGGACAGAGTGATGAAAAACTGTTTTTT,CATSRVGQSDEKLFF
TRBJ1-1,14,-,-,TRBV4-1,TGCGCCAGCAGCCAAGCTGTAGGGTTTAATGAAGCTTTCTTT,CASSQAVGFNEAFF
TRBJ1-2,17,few,TRBD1,TRBV19,TGTGCCAGTAGTATTTTGATCGACAGGGGCATAGATGATGGCTACACCTTC,CASSILIDRGIDDGYTF
TRBJ1-2,13,many,-,TRBV7-9,TGTGCCAGCAGCTTCCAGGGGAACTATGGCTACACCTTC,CASSFQGNYGYTF
TRBJ2-1,16,few,-,TRBV27,TGTGCCAGCAGTTCGTCGGCGACAGGTACCTACAATGAGCAGTTCTTC,CASSSSATGTYNEQFF
TRBJ2-3,14,many,-,TRBV30,TGTGCCTGGAGCCGGACAGTACTCGCAGATACGCAGTATTTT,CAWSRTVLADTQYF
TRBJ1-1,15,-,-,TRBV6-2/TRBV6-3,TGTGCCAGCAGTTTATCGGGGGCGCGATTCACTGAAGCTTTCTTT,CASSLSGARFTEAFF
TRBJ2-5,15,few,-,TRBV4-1,TGCGCCAGCAGCCAAGATCTCGGGGGTTGGGAGACCCAGTACTTC,CASSQDLGGWETQYF
TRBJ1-1,14,few,-,TRBV6-2/TRBV6-3,TGTGCCAGCAGTCGCTCTGTGGGGCTTACTGAAGCTTTCTTT,CASSRSVGLTEAFF
TRBJ2-3,13,-,-,TRBV19,TGTGCCAGTACCCGAGGTGGAGCAGATACGCAGTATTTT,CASTRGGADTQYF
TRBJ2-5,18,few,-,TRBV6-5,TGTGCCAGCAGTTACGGGCCGGACAGACGTTCGACTTGGGAGACCCAGTACTTC,CASSYGPDRRSTWETQYF
TRBJ2-3,16,-,TRBD2,TRBV3-1,TGTGCCAGCAGCCAAGAGAGGACTAGCGAAAGGGATACGCAGTATTTT,CASSQERTSERDTQYF
TRBJ2-6,17,-,-,TRBV28,TGTGCCAGCTCTCAAGTGTACTCAGGTCCTGGGGCCAACGTCCTGACTTTC,CASSQVYSGPGANVLTF
TRBJ1-2,16,many,TRBD1,TRBV12-3/TRBV12-4,TGTGCCAGCAGTTTAGGCGGTAGTTCAGGGGGCGGCGGCTACACCTTC,CASSLGGSSGGGGYTF
TRBJ1-5,16,few,-,TRBV7-2,TGTGCCAGCAGCTTAACGAGTAGGCAGGGCAATCAGCCCCAGCATTTT,CASSLTSRQGNQPQHF
TRBJ2-7,12,-,-,TRBV19,TGTGCCAGTGGGGGAGACACGTACGAGCAGTACTTC,CASGGDTYEQYF
TRBJ2-3,14,-,TRBD2,TRBV24-1,TGTGCCACCGCGAGCGGGGGGGTAACAGATACGCAGTATTTT,CATASGGVTDTQYF
TRBJ2-1,17,-,TRBD2,TRBV4-1,TGCGCCAGCAGCCAAGATAGTGGGGTAGCGGGGGCCCGGGGGCAGTTCTTC,CASSQDSGVAGARGQFF
TRBJ2-1,11,many,TRBD1,TRBV29-1,TGCAGCGTTCCGGAGACAGGGAGTCAGTTCTTC,CSVPETGSQFF
TRBJ2-3,15,-,-,TRBV7-6,TGTGCCAGCAGCTGGCGCGGGATCAGCACAGATACGCAGTATTTT,CASSWRGISTDTQYF
TRBJ2-1,13,-,-,TRBV27,TGTGCCAGCAGTACGGACTATTACAATGAGCAGTTCTTC,CASSTDYYNEQFF
TRBJ1-5,17,many,-,TRBV4-1,TGCGCCAGCAGCCAAGAATACGGGGCGTATAGCAATCAGCCCCAGCATTTT,CASSQEYGAYSNQPQHF
TRBJ1-5,14,few,-,TRBV9,TGTGCCAGCAGCGCGGAGGGTTTGCATCAGCCCCAGCATTTT,CASSAEGLHQPQHF
TRBJ2-3,17,few,TRBD2,TRBV4-1,TGCGCCAGCAGCCAAGAACCCCTAGCGGGGGCGAGAGATACGCAGTATTTT,CASSQEPLAGARDTQYF
TRBJ1-6,17,-,-,TRBV7-8,TGTGCCAGCAGCTTAGCGCAGAGGGGCCCGTATAATTCACCCCTCCACTTT,CASSLAQRGPYNSPLHF
TRBJ1-4,15,-,-,TRBV28,TGTGCCAGCAGTATCCAAAGGGGAACTAATGAAAAACTGTTTTTT,CASSIQRGTNEKLFF
TRBJ2-1,13,few,-,TRBV11-3,TGTGCCAGCAGCTTAGATTTGGGCCATGAGCAGTTCTTC,CASSLDLGHEQFF
TRBJ2-6,16,-,TRBD1,TRBV20-1,TGCAGTGGTCCCGGGACAGTCTTCTCTGGGGCCAACGTCCTGACTTTC,CSGPGTVFSGANVLTF
TRBJ2-3,15,many,TRBD2,TRBV7-3,TGTGCCAGCAGCGGTAGCGGGGGGGCGACAGATACGCAGTATTTT,CASSGSGGATDTQYF
TRBJ2-1,12,many,-,TRBV27,TGTGCCAGCAGTTTTAGGGGCGACGAGCAGTTCTTC,CASSFRGDEQFF
TRBJ2-3,16,few,TRBD2,TRBV6-2/TRBV6-3,TGTGCCAGCAGTACGACTAGCGGGGACCCCACAGATACGCAGTATTTT,CASSTTSGDPTDTQYF
TRBJ2-4,18,-,-,TRBV4-2,TGTGCCAGCAGCCTCGGCGGGGTGGACGAACTAGCCAAAAACATTCAGTACTTC,CASSLGGVDELAKNIQYF
TRBJ2-1,15,many,-,TRBV7-2,TGTGCCAGCAGCCCCGTCGTGGGAGACTACAATGAGCAGTTCTTC,CASSPVVGDYNEQFF
TRBJ2-2,15,once,-,TRBV14,TGTGCCAGCAGCCGAGAATGGTCGGACACCGGGGAGCTGTTTTTT,CASSREWSDTGELFF
TRBJ2-3,14,-,-,TRBV11-2,TGTGCCAGCAGCTTACGGGACTCGACAGATACGCAGTATTTT,CASSLRDSTDTQYF
TRBJ2-3,16,few,TRBD2,TRBV5-1,TGCGCCAGCAGCCGGGAGACTAGCGGGTTCACAGATACGCAGTATTTT,CASSRETSGFTDTQYF
TRBJ2-7,15,-,-,TRBV7-9,TGTGCCAGCAGCTTCGGTACAGGGATTCCTCGGGAGCAGTACTTC,CASSFGTGIPREQYF
TRBJ2-7,14,few,-,TRBV12-3/TRBV12-4,TGTGCCAGCAGTTGGCCGGGGAGACCCTACGAGCAGTACTTC,CASSWPGRPYEQYF
TRBJ2-3,16,many,TRBD1,TRBV6-1,TGTGCCAGCACCCAAGGGGACAGAGCTAGCACAGATACGCAGTATTTT,CASTQGDRASTDTQYF
TRBJ1-5,13,few,TRBD1,TRBV6-1,TGTGCCAGCAGCCGGACAGGGAATCAGCCCCAGCATTTT,CASSRTGNQPQHF
TRBJ2-1,13,-,-,TRBV7-9,TGTGCCAGCGGGGGGGCCAAATACAATGAGCAGTTCTTC,CASGGAKYNEQFF
TRBJ2-2,15,many,TRBD1,TRBV29-1,TGCAGCGTTGAGACGGGACAGGGTATCGCCGGGGAGCTGTTTTTT,CSVETGQGIAGELFF
TRBJ1-5,17,many,TRBD1,TRBV12-3/TRBV12-4,TGTGCCAGCAGCCTCAATCCCGGGACAGGCCCCTATCAGCCCCAGCATTTT,CASSLNPGTGPYQPQHF
TRBJ1-5,18,-,-,TRBV18,TGTGCCAGCTCACATTACTCCCCTGGGTTAGTATCCAATCAGCCCCAGCATTTT,CASSHYSPGLVSNQPQHF
TRBJ2-7,11,-,-,TRBV7-9,TGTGCCAGCAGCCCACCCCACGAGCAGTACTTC,CASSPPHEQYF
TRBJ2-7,14,few,TRBD1,TRBV6-5,TGTGCCAGCAGTTACCTAGGGGGCCAGGGGGAGCAGTACTTC,CASSYLGGQGEQYF
TRBJ2-3,15,-,TRBD2,TRBV6-2/TRBV6-3,TGTGCCAGCACGACTAGCGGGGGGGCCACGGATACGCAGTATTTT,CASTTSGGATDTQYF
TRBJ2-1,13,few,-,TRBV28,TGTGCCAGCAGTTTAGGAGGGGGCCTTGAGCAGTTCTTC,CASSLGGGLEQFF
TRBJ1-1,12,-,-,TRBV6-5,TGTGCCAGCGGACAGTTGAACACTGAAGCTTTCTTT,CASGQLNTEAFF
TRBJ2-1,15,few,TRBD1,TRBV6-1,TGTGCCAGCAGTAGTCCCGGGACAGCCATTCAAGAGCAGTTCTTC,CASSSPGTAIQEQFF
TRBJ2-3,15,-,-,TRBV11-2,TGTGCCAGCAGTAATCGACTAGTAGGCACAGATACGCAGTATTTT,CASSNRLVGTDTQYF
TRBJ2-3,16,few,TRBD2,TRBV11-2,TGTGCCAGCAGCTACCCTTTAGCGGGGCACACAGATACGCAGTATTTT,CASSYPLAGHTDTQYF
TRBJ1-1,12,-,-,TRBV6-5,TGTGCCAGCACCGGGGAATGGACTGAAGCTTTCTTT,CASTGEWTEAFF
TRBJ1-5,15,many,-,TRBV4-2,TGTGCCAGCAGCCAAGAAGGCAGCTCCAATCAGCCCCAGCATTTT,CASSQEGSSNQPQHF
TRBJ2-5,17,-,-,TRBV7-9,TGTGCCAGCAGCTTACTTTTAGGAGGGGGGGCCCCAGAGACCCAGTACTTC,CASSLLLGGGAPETQYF
TRBJ1-5,13,many,-,TRBV25-1,TGTGCCAGCGCAGGGGTAGGCAATCAGCCCCAGCATTTT,CASAGVGNQPQHF
TRBJ2-2,17,few,-,TRBV1,TGCACCAGCAGCAGAGATAGCGGGGACCCGAACACCGGGGAGCTGTTTTTT,CTSSRDSGDPNTGELFF